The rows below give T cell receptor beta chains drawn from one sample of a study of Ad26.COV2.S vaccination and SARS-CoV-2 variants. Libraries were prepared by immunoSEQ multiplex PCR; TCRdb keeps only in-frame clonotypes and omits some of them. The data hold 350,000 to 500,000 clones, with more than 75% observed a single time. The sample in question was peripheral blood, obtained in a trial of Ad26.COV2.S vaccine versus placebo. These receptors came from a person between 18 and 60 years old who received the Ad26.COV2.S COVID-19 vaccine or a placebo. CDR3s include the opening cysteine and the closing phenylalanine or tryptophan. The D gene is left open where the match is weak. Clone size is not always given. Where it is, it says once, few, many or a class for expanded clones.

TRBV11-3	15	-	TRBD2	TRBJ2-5	TGTGCCAGCAGCTTAGGGGGACTAGCTCGAGAGACCCAGTACTTC	CASSLGGLARETQYF
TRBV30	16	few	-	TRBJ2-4	TGTGCCTGGAGGCCTGGAGAGACTAAGGCCAAAAACATTCAGTACTTC	CAWRPGETKAKNIQYF
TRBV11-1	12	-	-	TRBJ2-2	TGTGCCAGCAGCTTAAACACCGGGGAGCTGTTTTTT	CASSLNTGELFF
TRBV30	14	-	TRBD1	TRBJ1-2	TGTGCCTGGAGTACTAGTCCAGGGGGCTATGGCTACACCTTC	CAWSTSPGGYGYTF
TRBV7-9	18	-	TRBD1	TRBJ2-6	TGTGCCAGCAGCTTAAGATGGGACAGGGGCTCTGGGGCCAACGTCCTGACTTTC	CASSLRWDRGSGANVLTF
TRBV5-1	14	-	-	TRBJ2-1	TGCGCCAGCAGCTTGGGCGAGTCAAACAATGAGCAGTTCTTC	CASSLGESNNEQFF
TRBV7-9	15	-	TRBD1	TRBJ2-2	TGTGCCAGCAGCTTCGACAGGGCGGGCACCGGGGAGCTGTTTTTT	CASSFDRAGTGELFF
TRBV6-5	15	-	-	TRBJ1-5	TGTGCCAGCAATTTCCGCGGAACCAGCAATCAGCCCCAGCATTTT	CASNFRGTSNQPQHF
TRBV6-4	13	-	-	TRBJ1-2	TGTGCCAGCAGTGCCACAGGGATCTATGGCTACACCTTC	CASSATGIYGYTF
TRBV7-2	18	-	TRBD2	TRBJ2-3	TGTGCCAGCAGTTCGATGGGACTAGCGGGGGGGCTTGCAGATACGCAGTATTTT	CASSSMGLAGGLADTQYF
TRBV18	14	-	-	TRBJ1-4	TGTGCCAGCTCACCACCGAGTAGGGGAGAAAAACTGTTTTTT	CASSPPSRGEKLFF
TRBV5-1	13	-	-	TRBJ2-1	TGCGCCAGCAGCTTAACACAGGGCAATGAGCAGTTCTTC	CASSLTQGNEQFF